By share, the clone carrying this T cell receptor beta chain counts as medium-sized (0.01 to 0.1%). TCR beta CDR3 was amplified from genomic DNA by two-round multiplex PCR. First-round PCR used primers specific to each TRBV and TRBJ gene. TCRdb fed the multiplex PCR reads into MiXCR, producing one record per CDR3 protein. The sample contains about 20,000 distinct CDR3 sequences, about 40% of which appear only once. The data derive from a study of prognosis after radiotherapy for stage I lung cancer. V was pared by 3 bases and J by 3 bases, with 4 bases of the junction left unmatched. This CDR3 is 14 amino acids long. Germline CDR1 DFQATT, CDR2 SNEGSKA (reference sequence).

The rearrangement uses TRBV20-1 and TRBJ2-1; TRBD1 matches 8 bases. Source: PBMCs, taken before or after stereotactic body radiation therapy (not recorded which). This TCR was recovered from a donor over 45 with non-small cell lung cancer. The CDR3 region is CSARDRVDYNEQFF. The CDR3 nucleotides are TGCAGTGCTAGGGACAGGGTGGACTACAATGAGCAGTTCTTC.